This T cell receptor beta chain was observed in a study of cytomegalovirus exposure and HLA in healthy donors. Study-level background: The same platform as the approximately 730 first-cohort repertoires was used for the 90 to 150 validation repertoires, a later analysis reported.

Trimming pared 3 bases from V and 7 bases from J, leaving 12 bases between. CDR1 is MNHNS and CDR2 is SASEGT in the germline V gene. The CDR3 covers 14 residues. Sequenced by immunoSEQ multiplex PCR; TCRdb stores in-frame clones only, minus some. This sample has 90,000 to 120,000 clones; over 75% occur once, and the top ten carry around 2.7%. The TCR originated in a young woman in good health and CMV-seronegative. The sequencing sample was made of PBMCs. The chain links TRBV6-1 to TRBJ1-4; no reliable D call. CDR3: CASSEVRLREKLFF. For the CDR3, the DNA is TGTGCCAGCAGTGAGGTCCGCTTGCGTGAAAAACTGTTTTTT.